Listed here is a single T cell receptor beta chain. What it binds is not known. The sample originates from a study of T-cell memory formation after mild COVID-19. On the study more broadly: TCR clusters were largely donor specific. General study findings and limits: Cross-reactive memory seemingly joined, as some responding clones were found in pre-infection memory.

The 5'RACE method, run with constant-segment primers, produced TCR alpha and TCR beta cDNA libraries (carrying sample barcodes and UMIs). TCRdb redid the calling of the 5' RACE reads with MiXCR, one entry per CDR3 protein. The sample contains roughly 300,000 distinct CDR3 sequences, 15% to 20% of which appear only once. The clonotype originates from a man younger than 35 who had mild COVID-19 (a few samples of this study predate the infection). Cell type and time point are not known. What was sequenced was PBMCs or a T cell subset sorted from them (not recorded which).

The CDR3 loop reads CASAPPSGANVLTF. CDR3 nucleotide sequence: TGTGCCAGCGCACCTCCCTCTGGGGCCAACGTCCTGACTTTC. The rearrangement joins TRBV7-9 to TRBJ2-6; no clear D. This CDR3 has 14 amino acids. With 8 bases removed from V and 0 bases from J, the gap between germline ends came to 8 bases. Germline assignment: CDR1 SEHNR and CDR2 FQNEAQ (reference sequence). The variable domain in full, with the rest retrieved from reference TRBV7-9 and TRBJ2-6, is DTGVSQNPRHKITKRGQNVTFRCDPISEHNRLYWYRQTLGQGPEFLTYFQNEAQLEKSRLLSDRFSAERPKGSFSTLEIQRTEQGDSAMYLCASAPPSGANVLTFGAGSRLTVL.